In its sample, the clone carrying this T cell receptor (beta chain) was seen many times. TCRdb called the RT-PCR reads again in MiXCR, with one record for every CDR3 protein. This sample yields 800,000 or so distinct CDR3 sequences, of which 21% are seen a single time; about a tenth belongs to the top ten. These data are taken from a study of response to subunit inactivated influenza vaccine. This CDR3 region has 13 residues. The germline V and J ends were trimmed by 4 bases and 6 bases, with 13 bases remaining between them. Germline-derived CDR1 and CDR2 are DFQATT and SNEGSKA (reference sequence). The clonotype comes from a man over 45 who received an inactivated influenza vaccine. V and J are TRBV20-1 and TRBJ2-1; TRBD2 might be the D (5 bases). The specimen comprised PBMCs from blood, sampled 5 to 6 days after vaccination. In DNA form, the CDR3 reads TGCAGTGCTACCCGGACTGGTTTCAATGAGCAGTTCTTC. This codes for CSATRTGFNEQFF.